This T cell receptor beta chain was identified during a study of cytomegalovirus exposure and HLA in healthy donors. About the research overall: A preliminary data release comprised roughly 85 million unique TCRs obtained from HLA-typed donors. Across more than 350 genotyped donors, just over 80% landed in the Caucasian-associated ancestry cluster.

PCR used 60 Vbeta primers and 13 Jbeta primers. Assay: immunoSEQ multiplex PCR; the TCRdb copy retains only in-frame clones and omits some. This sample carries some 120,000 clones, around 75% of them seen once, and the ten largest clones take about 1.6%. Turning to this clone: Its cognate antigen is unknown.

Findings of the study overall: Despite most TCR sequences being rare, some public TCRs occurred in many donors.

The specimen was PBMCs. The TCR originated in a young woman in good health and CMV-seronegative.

Here the CDR3 reads CASSPGVGEQYF. The DNA for the CDR3 is TGTGCCAGTAGTCCGGGAGTGGGGGAGCAGTACTTC. The chain joins TRBV19 to TRBJ2-7; tentative D call: TRBD2 (6 bases). The germline gives CDR1 LNHDA, CDR2 SQIVND (reference sequence). Trimming removed 5 bases from V and 7 bases from J, with 12 bases in between. The CDR3 contains 12 residues.